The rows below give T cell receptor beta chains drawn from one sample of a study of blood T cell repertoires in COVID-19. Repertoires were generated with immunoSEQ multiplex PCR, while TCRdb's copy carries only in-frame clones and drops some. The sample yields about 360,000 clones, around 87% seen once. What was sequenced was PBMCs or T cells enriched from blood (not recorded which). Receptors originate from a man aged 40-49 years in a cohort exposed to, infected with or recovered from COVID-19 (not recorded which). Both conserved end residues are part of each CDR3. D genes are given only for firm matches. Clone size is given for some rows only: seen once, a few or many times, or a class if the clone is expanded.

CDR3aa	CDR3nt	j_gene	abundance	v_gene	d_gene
CSVDRVRYGYTF	TGCAGCGTTGACAGGGTCAGGTACGGCTACACCTTC	TRBJ1-2	-	TRBV29-1	-
CASSRGQGAYGYTF	TGTGCCAGCAGTCGGGGACAGGGGGCCTATGGCTACACCTTC	TRBJ1-2	-	TRBV28	TRBD1
CASSDPGFTDTQYF	TGCGCCAGCAGCGATCCGGGGTTCACAGATACGCAGTATTTT	TRBJ2-3	-	TRBV5-1	-
CASSFSGTAYEQYF	TGTGCCAGCAGCTTTAGCGGGACAGCCTACGAGCAGTACTTC	TRBJ2-7	-	TRBV7-2	-
CASSRGHLNTEAFF	TGTGCCAGCAGCAGGGGACACTTGAACACTGAAGCTTTCTTT	TRBJ1-1	-	TRBV9	-
CASSLVAGMDQPQHF	TGTGCCAGCAGCTTAGTTGCGGGGATGGATCAGCCCCAGCATTTT	TRBJ1-5	-	TRBV7-2	-
CATSRVGDTNYGYTF	TGTGCCACCAGCAGAGTTGGTGACACTAACTATGGCTACACCTTC	TRBJ1-2	-	TRBV15	-
CASSEAAGTEAFF	TGTGCCAGCAGTGAAGCGGCGGGGACTGAAGCTTTCTTT	TRBJ1-1	-	TRBV2	-
CASSLEQGGFRSNQPQHF	TGTGCCAGCAGCCTAGAACAGGGTGGATTCAGGAGCAATCAGCCCCAGCATTTT	TRBJ1-5	-	TRBV2	-
CASSLIGRVGFRVSEQYF	TGTGCCAGCAGCTTGATTGGTCGGGTGGGTTTTCGGGTTTCCGAGCAGTACTTC	TRBJ2-7	-	TRBV5-5	-
CASSRLADEQYF	TGTGCCAGTAGTAGACTAGCGGACGAGCAGTACTTC	TRBJ2-7	-	TRBV19	TRBD2
CASSELNTQYF	TGTGCCAGCAGTGAGTTAAATACGCAGTATTTT	TRBJ2-3	-	TRBV6-1	-
CASSFWTGREPQHF	TGTGCCAGCAGTTTCTGGACAGGGCGGGAGCCCCAGCATTTT	TRBJ1-5	few	TRBV28	TRBD1
CASSSRSGRRQETQYF	TGTGCCAGCAGTTCGCGTAGCGGGAGACGCCAAGAGACCCAGTACTTC	TRBJ2-5	-	TRBV7-8	TRBD2
CASSLGQAPGETQYF	TGTGCCAGCAGCTTAGGGCAGGCCCCTGGAGAGACCCAGTACTTC	TRBJ2-5	-	TRBV11-3	-
CASSIGTSKDEQFF	TGTGCCAGTAGTATCGGGACTAGTAAGGATGAGCAGTTCTTC	TRBJ2-1	-	TRBV3-1/TRBV3-2	TRBD2
CSASGSSSLSSYEQYF	TGCAGTGCTAGTGGGTCGAGTAGCCTCAGCTCCTACGAGCAGTACTTC	TRBJ2-7	-	TRBV20-1	-
CASGFVGANVLTF	TGTGCCAGCGGCTTCGTGGGGGCCAACGTCCTGACTTTC	TRBJ2-6	-	TRBV27	-
CASSQGLAGAHNEQFF	TGTGCCAGCAGCCAGGGACTAGCCGGGGCGCACAATGAGCAGTTCTTC	TRBJ2-1	-	TRBV7-2	TRBD2
CASSTAGTSGYTF	TGCGCCAGCAGCACGGCAGGGACTAGCGGCTACACCTTC	TRBJ1-2	-	TRBV5-1	-